Given below is one TCR beta chain in context. TCRdb's copy holds only in-frame clones and misses some; the assay was immunoSEQ multiplex PCR. The table records hundreds of thousands of clones, around 86% of them present only once. The entry originates in a study of blood T cell repertoires in COVID-19. Germline V gives CDR1 MDHEN, CDR2 SYDVKM. Trimming removed 8 bases at V and 1 base at J, with 18 bases between. The CDR3 runs 15 residues. The genes are TRBV28 and TRBJ2-7, with D possibly TRBD2 on 6 matching bases. The sequenced material came from peripheral blood. This sequence was found in a woman aged 60-75 years who had recovered from COVID-19. CDR3 region: CASCPPRGQSYEQYF. CDR3 DNA sequence: TGTGCCAGCTGTCCCCCGCGGGGCCAATCCTACGAGCAGTACTTC.